The 13 T cell receptor beta chains reported below all come from one sample, sequenced in a study of T and B cells in COVID-19 patients. TRB was amplified from approximately 250-500 ng of blood genomic DNA. TRB rearrangements were amplified by multiplex PCR with BIOMED2 TRB-A/B primers. Each CDR3 protein is one row after TCRdb ran MiXCR on the multiplex PCR reads. The table includes over 8,000 distinct CDR3 sequences, roughly 31% detected once. Sequencing was done on a sample of blood. All receptors come from a human donor who had recovered from COVID-19.

This clonotype has a count of ten or more. This chain links TRBV5-5 with TRBJ2-7; 7 bases agree with TRBD1. The CDR3 is 15 amino acids. Germline V gene lookup returns CDR1 SGHKS and CDR2 YYEKEE (reference sequence). V shed 4 bases and J 0 bases; nucleotides not matched to a gene: 7. Written as DNA, the CDR3 is TGTGCCAGCAGCCCTGGACAGGTGGCCTCCTACGAGCAGTACTTC. It translates to CASSPGQVASYEQYF.

The table lists this clonotype with a few counts. The V and J genes are TRBV11-2 and TRBJ2-3; 8 bases line up with TRBD1. The CDR3 length is 17 residues. V lost 2 bases and J lost 0; bases outside the gene matches: 7. The germline V gene has CDR1 SGHAT and CDR2 FQNNGV. CDR3 residues: CASSLPQGVTSTDTQYF. In DNA form, the CDR3 reads TGTGCCAGCAGCTTACCACAGGGGGTTACTAGCACAGATACGCAGTATTTT.

This clonotype is medium-sized by share. This chain connects TRBV5-1 to TRBJ2-2, with D perhaps TRBD1 or TRBD2 (5 bases each). The CDR3 consists of 15 residues. Trimming took off 5 bases at V and 2 bases at J, with 13 bases between the two ends. The V gene's germline CDR1 is SGHRS and CDR2 YFSETQ. Here the CDR3 DNA reads TGCGCCAGCAGGCCCGGGACGGAAAACACCGGGGAGCTGTTTTTT. This encodes CASRPGTENTGELFF. Complete variable domain (other parts from reference TRBV5-1 and TRBJ2-2): KAGVTQTPRYLIKTRGQQVTLSCSPISGHRSVSWYQQTPGQGLQFLFEYFSETQRNKGNFPGRFSGRQFSNSRSEMNVSTLELGDSALYLCASRPGTENTGELFFGEGSRLTVL.

The chain links TRBV6-2 or TRBV6-3 to TRBJ1-2, with TRBD1 matching over 8 bases. The CDR3 loop spans 14 amino acids. J was trimmed by 4 bases and V by 7 bases; bases with no gene match: 8. Germline CDR1 MNHEY, CDR2 SVGEGT. Here the CDR3 reads CASTQDRAAYGYTF. The CDR3 region has the DNA TGTGCCAGCACCCAGGACAGGGCAGCCTATGGCTACACCTTC.

V is TRBV12-3 or TRBV12-4 and J is TRBJ1-3; D possibly corresponds to TRBD1 (5 bases). V was pared by 3 bases and J by 0 bases, with 12 bases between. CDR3 length: 16 amino acids. CDR3 bases: TGTGCCAGCAGTTTCGTTTCGGGGGTCTCTGGAAACACCATATATTTT. Its protein is CASSFVSGVSGNTIYF.

This clonotype appeared a few times. The chain has TRBV20-1 and TRBJ2-5; D unclear. The CDR3 extends over 14 amino acids. Germline V gene sequence: CDR1 DFQATT, CDR2 SNEGSKA (reference sequence). The V end lost 3 bases, the J end lost 4 bases, and 15 bases lay between the germline ends. CDR3 bases: TGCAGTGCTAGGGGCGCGTGGGGTGGAGAGACCCAGTACTTC. Translation: CSARGAWGGETQYF.

This clonotype was recorded once. The CDR3 is CAAPCGGPGDTQYF. Here the CDR3 DNA reads TGTGCCGCCCCATGCGGGGGGCCGGGGGATACGCAGTATTTT. V is TRBV6-1 and J is TRBJ2-3; 8 nucleotides align to TRBD2. Losses at the gene ends were 11 bases for V and 6 bases for J; bases not matched to a gene: 13. The CDR3 is 14 residues long. The V gene's germline CDR1 is MNHNS and CDR2 SASEGT.

By its share, this clonotype is medium-sized. The rearrangement joins TRBV29-1 to TRBJ1-2; weak D call: TRBD1 (5 bases). CDR1 is SQVTM and CDR2 is ANQGSEA in the germline V gene. The V end lost 4 bases, the J end lost 4 bases, and 10 bases lay between the germline ends. The CDR3 runs to 12 residues. CDR3 protein: CSVGGTGYGYTF. The CDR3 DNA follows: TGCAGCGTTGGCGGGACTGGCTATGGCTACACCTTC.

The genes are TRBV12-3 or TRBV12-4 and TRBJ1-1; D gene unclear. The CDR3 has 12 residues. Trimming took 4 bases from V and 1 from J, leaving 4 bases between them. Here the CDR3 reads CASSWENTEAFF. DNA of the CDR3: TGTGCCAGCAGTTGGGAGAACACTGAAGCTTTCTTT.

Relative to its sample, this clonotype is medium-sized (0.01 to 0.1%). Sequence at one end of the junction differs from germline and may be a read error. The V and J genes are TRBV6-1 and TRBJ2-1; 9 positions agree with TRBD1. Germline CDR1 reads MNHNS; CDR2 reads SASEGT. The CDR3 is 12 amino acids. CDR3 sequence: CASSDQGQGGLF. The CDR3 nucleotides read TGTGCCAGCAGTGATCAGGGACAGGGAGGGCTCTTC.

The J gene is TRBJ2-2, the V gene TRBV7-9; no reliable D call. The CDR3 runs 13 residues. The V gene's germline CDR1 is SEHNR and CDR2 FQNEAQ (reference sequence). The V end lost 5 bases, the J end lost 1 base, and 5 bases lay between the germline ends. This CDR3 reads CASSKVNTGELFF. The CDR3 DNA reads TGTGCCAGCAGCAAAGTGAACACCGGGGAGCTGTTTTTT.

The chain couples TRBV20-1 to TRBJ1-2; D possibly corresponds to TRBD1 (6 bases). Germline lookup yields CDR1 DFQATT and CDR2 SNEGSKA (reference sequence). This CDR3 is 13 amino acids long. The V end lost 3 bases, the J end lost 8 bases, and 16 bases lay between the germline ends. This CDR3 reads CSASSGQRRGYTF. Here the CDR3 DNA reads TGCAGTGCTAGTTCAGGACAGCGTCGGGGCTACACCTTC.

There are a few counts of this clonotype. This chain connects TRBV12-3 or TRBV12-4 to TRBJ2-3, with 7 bases aligning to TRBD2. This CDR3 has 20 amino acids. Trimming took 7 bases from V and 0 from J; bases not matched to a gene: 22. The CDR3 nucleotides are TGTGCCAGCACCCCCTTCTACTGGGGGGGGTCCAAGTCTAGCACAGATACGCAGTATTTT. Translation gives CASTPFYWGGSKSSTDTQYF.